The entry below describes one T cell receptor (beta chain). Germline loops: CDR1 SGHDN, CDR2 FVKESK. CDR3 length: 13 residues. V lost 1 base and J 5 bases, leaving 6 bases between the germline ends. Here immunoSEQ multiplex PCR was the method, and the copy in TCRdb shows in-frame clones only, minus some. The table lists 45,000 to 55,000 clones, 92% of them singletons. The data were obtained in a study of T cell changes during pregnancy in multiple sclerosis. Here the sequenced sample was CD4+ T cells from peripheral blood mononuclear cells, taken after pregnancy. This TCR was sampled from a female donor in good health, enrolled as a control in a pregnancy study. The chain couples TRBV14 to TRBJ1-5; tentative D call: TRBD1 (5 bases). Here the CDR3 DNA reads TGTGCCAGCAGCCAAGCGGGGGATCAGCCCCAGCATTTT. It codes for CASSQAGDQPQHF.